This is a list of T cell receptor beta chains from one sample in a study of cytomegalovirus exposure and HLA in healthy donors. Here immunoSEQ multiplex PCR was the method, and the copy in TCRdb shows in-frame clones only, minus some. The sample has approximately 60,000 clones, and its top ten clones hold approximately 5.6%. Sequencing was carried out using PBMCs. Source of these receptors: a man aged 25 to 40 in good health and CMV-seropositive. The CDR3 runs from the conserved cysteine through the conserved F or W. D genes are given only for firm matches.

d_call: TRBD2; j_call: TRBJ2-3; v_call: TRBV6-5; cdr3_nt: TGTGCCAGCAGTTACGGGGGGGCAGATACGCAGTATTTT; cdr3_aa: CASSYGGADTQYF
d_call: TRBD2; j_call: TRBJ2-1; v_call: TRBV5-1; cdr3_nt: TGCGCCAGCAGCTTGCTACTAGCGGGAGGGCCTGACAATGAGCAGTTCTTC; cdr3_aa: CASSLLLAGGPDNEQFF
d_call: TRBD2; j_call: TRBJ2-5; v_call: TRBV9; cdr3_nt: TGTGCCAGCAGCGTAACCGAGGTCGGGGGGGAGACCCAGTACTTC; cdr3_aa: CASSVTEVGGETQYF
d_call: TRBD1; j_call: TRBJ2-3; v_call: TRBV6-5; cdr3_nt: TGTGCCAGCAAACAGGGGGCAAGGGATACGCAGTATTTT; cdr3_aa: CASKQGARDTQYF
d_call: TRBD1; j_call: TRBJ1-1; v_call: TRBV6-5; cdr3_nt: TGTGCCAGCCTGGGACAGGGGGACACTGAAGCTTTCTTT; cdr3_aa: CASLGQGDTEAFF
d_call: TRBD1; j_call: TRBJ1-1; v_call: TRBV5-1; cdr3_nt: TGCGCCAGCAGCGTGGTGGGACAGGGGGCTACTGAAGCTTTCTTT; cdr3_aa: CASSVVGQGATEAFF
d_call: NA; j_call: TRBJ1-5; v_call: TRBV10-3; cdr3_nt: TGTGCCATCAGAAAGGACAGAAATAGCAATCAGCCCCAGCATTTT; cdr3_aa: CAIRKDRNSNQPQHF
d_call: NA; j_call: TRBJ2-7; v_call: TRBV28; cdr3_nt: TGTGCCAGCACGAAGACAGGAGCCTACGAGCAGTACTTC; cdr3_aa: CASTKTGAYEQYF
d_call: TRBD2; j_call: TRBJ2-1; v_call: TRBV18; cdr3_nt: TGTGCCAGTCACGAGCGGGAGTGGCGGTTATACAATGAGCAGTTCTTC; cdr3_aa: CASHEREWRLYNEQFF
d_call: TRBD1; j_call: TRBJ1-1; v_call: TRBV28; cdr3_nt: TGTGCCAGCAGTGGGACAGACACTGAAGCTTTCTTT; cdr3_aa: CASSGTDTEAFF
d_call: TRBD1; j_call: TRBJ1-5; v_call: TRBV5-1; cdr3_nt: TGCGCCAGCAGCTTGGCCCCGACAGGGGGGAATCAGCCCCAGCATTTT; cdr3_aa: CASSLAPTGGNQPQHF
d_call: TRBD1; j_call: TRBJ2-1; v_call: TRBV6-5; cdr3_nt: TGTGCCAGCAGTTACTCGACAGGGGCCCCTAGGAATGAGCAGTTCTTC; cdr3_aa: CASSYSTGAPRNEQFF
d_call: NA; j_call: TRBJ2-2; v_call: TRBV5-1; cdr3_nt: TGCGCCAGCAGCTTTTCCAGGGTGAACACCGGGGAGCTGTTTTTT; cdr3_aa: CASSFSRVNTGELFF
d_call: NA; j_call: TRBJ2-7; v_call: TRBV4-2; cdr3_nt: TGTGCCAGCAGCCAAGACAGGGGCCCCTACGAGCAGTACTTC; cdr3_aa: CASSQDRGPYEQYF
d_call: NA; j_call: TRBJ2-7; v_call: TRBV7-2; cdr3_nt: TGTGCCAGCAGCCTAAATCAGGGGCCCCCCTACGAGCAGTACTTC; cdr3_aa: CASSLNQGPPYEQYF
d_call: TRBD2; j_call: TRBJ2-5; v_call: TRBV5-4; cdr3_nt: TGTGCCAGCAGTTCTCCGGGACTAGCGGGGCCCCGGTATGAGGAGACCCAGTACTTC; cdr3_aa: CASSSPGLAGPRYEETQYF
d_call: NA; j_call: TRBJ1-6; v_call: TRBV30; cdr3_nt: TGTGCCTGCAACACGGACCGAGGGAATAATTCACCCCTCCACTTT; cdr3_aa: CACNTDRGNNSPLHF
d_call: TRBD1; j_call: TRBJ2-2; v_call: TRBV29-1; cdr3_nt: TGCAGCGTTGATATAGGGGCAGGGGGAAACACCGGGGAGCTGTTTTTT; cdr3_aa: CSVDIGAGGNTGELFF
d_call: NA; j_call: TRBJ2-1; v_call: TRBV15; cdr3_nt: TGTGCCACAGTTTTACGGGGGAGCTCCTACAATGAGCAGTTCTTC; cdr3_aa: CATVLRGSSYNEQFF
d_call: TRBD1; j_call: TRBJ1-2; v_call: TRBV6-5; cdr3_nt: TGTGCCAGCAGTTACCACAAGGGACAGGGGCTCTATGGCTACACCTTC; cdr3_aa: CASSYHKGQGLYGYTF
d_call: NA; j_call: TRBJ1-2; v_call: TRBV6-6; cdr3_nt: TGTGCCAGCAGCAGGGAACGCGGCTATGGCTACACCTTC; cdr3_aa: CASSRERGYGYTF
d_call: NA; j_call: TRBJ1-1; v_call: TRBV7-9; cdr3_nt: TGTGCCAGCAGCTCGAGAGGTCCACACACCCAGAACACTGAAGCTTTCTTT; cdr3_aa: CASSSRGPHTQNTEAFF
d_call: TRBD2; j_call: TRBJ2-1; v_call: TRBV6-1; cdr3_nt: TGTGCCAGCAGTCTTAGCGGGGGGGACAATGAGCAGTTCTTC; cdr3_aa: CASSLSGGDNEQFF
d_call: NA; j_call: TRBJ1-5; v_call: TRBV19; cdr3_nt: TGTGCCAGTACCATGACTGGAGTTTATAGCAATCAGCCCCAGCATTTT; cdr3_aa: CASTMTGVYSNQPQHF
d_call: NA; j_call: TRBJ1-5; v_call: TRBV7-8; cdr3_nt: TGTGCCAGCAGCTTAGGGCCATCTGATCAGCCCCAGCATTTT; cdr3_aa: CASSLGPSDQPQHF
d_call: NA; j_call: TRBJ1-5; v_call: TRBV19; cdr3_nt: TGTGCCAGTAGTAGTCAAGACGGGAATCAGCCCCAGCATTTT; cdr3_aa: CASSSQDGNQPQHF
d_call: NA; j_call: TRBJ1-2; v_call: TRBV7-9; cdr3_nt: TGTGCCAGCAGCTCAGATCCAGGTTATGGCTACACCTTC; cdr3_aa: CASSSDPGYGYTF
d_call: TRBD2; j_call: TRBJ2-3; v_call: TRBV6-1; cdr3_nt: TGTGCCAGCACCCCACTAGCGGGGGGAGGAGATACGCAGTATTTT; cdr3_aa: CASTPLAGGGDTQYF
d_call: TRBD1; j_call: TRBJ2-6; v_call: TRBV7-8; cdr3_nt: TGTGCCAGCAGCGCCGCCGGGACAGGGACCGCTGGGGCCAACGTCCTGACTTTC; cdr3_aa: CASSAAGTGTAGANVLTF
d_call: NA; j_call: TRBJ1-2; v_call: TRBV5-1; cdr3_nt: TGCGCCAGCAGCTTGGCCGGGGCGGGGACGGCAGGAGGCTACACCTTC; cdr3_aa: CASSLAGAGTAGGYTF
d_call: TRBD2; j_call: TRBJ2-7; v_call: TRBV29-1; cdr3_nt: TGCAGCGTAGACCGGGACGGGGGGTGGGAGCAGTACTTC; cdr3_aa: CSVDRDGGWEQYF
d_call: NA; j_call: TRBJ2-5; v_call: TRBV6-5; cdr3_nt: TGTGCCAGCAGCCTACAGGGTTCCAAGGCCCAGTACTTC; cdr3_aa: CASSLQGSKAQYF
d_call: TRBD2; j_call: TRBJ2-1; v_call: TRBV2; cdr3_nt: TGTGCCAGCACAACTAGCGGGAGGCTTAATGAGCAGTTCTTC; cdr3_aa: CASTTSGRLNEQFF
d_call: NA; j_call: TRBJ1-1; v_call: TRBV18; cdr3_nt: TGTGCCAGCTCACCACCGGCAGGGTTACCTGAAGCTTTCTTT; cdr3_aa: CASSPPAGLPEAFF
d_call: NA; j_call: TRBJ1-4; v_call: TRBV15; cdr3_nt: TGTGCCACCAGCAGAGAACGGGCGGGGCGAGGATATGAAAAACTGTTTTTT; cdr3_aa: CATSRERAGRGYEKLFF
d_call: TRBD1; j_call: TRBJ2-1; v_call: TRBV5-1; cdr3_nt: TGCGCCAGCAGCTTGGTCGACAGGGCGTCCTACAATGAGCAGTTCTTC; cdr3_aa: CASSLVDRASYNEQFF
d_call: NA; j_call: TRBJ1-5; v_call: TRBV9; cdr3_nt: TGTGCCAGCAGCGTAAATGTTGGTAGGGACTATCAGCCCCAGCATTTT; cdr3_aa: CASSVNVGRDYQPQHF
d_call: TRBD1; j_call: TRBJ2-7; v_call: TRBV27; cdr3_nt: TGTGCCAGCAGTTCGGGACAGGGGTTTCTCTACGAGCAGTACTTC; cdr3_aa: CASSSGQGFLYEQYF
d_call: NA; j_call: TRBJ1-2; v_call: TRBV19; cdr3_nt: TGTGCCAGTAGTATTCCCAGGGTGACTGGCGGCTACACCTTC; cdr3_aa: CASSIPRVTGGYTF
d_call: TRBD2; j_call: TRBJ2-2; v_call: TRBV10-2; cdr3_nt: TGCGCCAGCAGCCTACTAGCGGGAGGTAACACCGGGGAGCTGTTTTTT; cdr3_aa: CASSLLAGGNTGELFF
d_call: NA; j_call: TRBJ2-7; v_call: TRBV29-1; cdr3_nt: TGCGGCGTTGCTGCTGTGGCCGAGCAGTACTTC; cdr3_aa: CGVAAVAEQYF
d_call: NA; j_call: TRBJ2-7; v_call: TRBV5-1; cdr3_nt: TGCGCCAGCAGCTTGGAGCCCATCTACGAGCAGTACTTC; cdr3_aa: CASSLEPIYEQYF
d_call: NA; j_call: TRBJ2-3; v_call: TRBV9; cdr3_nt: TGTGCCAGCAGCGTAGAGGGGGGGGGAAGCGGGACCATAGGGGATAAGCAGTATTTT; cdr3_aa: CASSVEGGGSGTIGDKQYF
d_call: TRBD2; j_call: TRBJ2-1; v_call: TRBV6-1; cdr3_nt: TGTGCCAGCAGTGATAGGCGGGGGAGCTCCTACAATGAGCAGTTCTTC; cdr3_aa: CASSDRRGSSYNEQFF
d_call: NA; j_call: TRBJ1-5; v_call: TRBV7-9; cdr3_nt: TGTGCCAGCAGCTCCGCCGAGGCGGGCAATCAGCCCCAGCATTTT; cdr3_aa: CASSSAEAGNQPQHF
d_call: NA; j_call: TRBJ1-5; v_call: TRBV25-1; cdr3_nt: TGTGCCAGCAGTCAACGGACAGATAGCAATCAGCCCCAGCATTTT; cdr3_aa: CASSQRTDSNQPQHF
d_call: TRBD1; j_call: TRBJ2-7; v_call: TRBV2; cdr3_nt: TGTGCCAGCAGTGAACAGGGACAGGGGGCCTACGAGCAGTACTTC; cdr3_aa: CASSEQGQGAYEQYF
d_call: TRBD2; j_call: TRBJ2-7; v_call: TRBV29-1; cdr3_nt: TGCAGCGTAGCGATTAAGCGGGAGCGAGCCTACGAGCAGTACTTC; cdr3_aa: CSVAIKRERAYEQYF
d_call: TRBD2; j_call: TRBJ2-3; v_call: TRBV4-1; cdr3_nt: TGCGCCAGCAGCCAAGAGTGGTCTAGCGGGAGGAGGGGCACAGATACGCAGTATTTT; cdr3_aa: CASSQEWSSGRRGTDTQYF
d_call: TRBD2; j_call: TRBJ2-7; v_call: TRBV6-6; cdr3_nt: TGTGCCAGCAGTACCGGACTAGCGGGGGGGTACGAGCAGTACTTC; cdr3_aa: CASSTGLAGGYEQYF
d_call: NA; j_call: TRBJ2-5; v_call: TRBV15; cdr3_nt: TGTGCCACCAGCAGAGATCGTTCTAGCACCAAGGCGGGGGAGACCCAGTACTTC; cdr3_aa: CATSRDRSSTKAGETQYF
d_call: NA; j_call: TRBJ2-3; v_call: TRBV15; cdr3_nt: TGTGCCACCAGCGCCCGAAGGACTTCTCTGGATACGCAGTATTTT; cdr3_aa: CATSARRTSLDTQYF
d_call: TRBD2; j_call: TRBJ2-2; v_call: TRBV4-2; cdr3_nt: TGTGCCAGCAGCCAGGGACTAGTTGGGGAGCTGTTTTTT; cdr3_aa: CASSQGLVGELFF